Presented here are 23 T cell receptor beta chains from one specimen sequenced in a study of blood T cell repertoires in COVID-19. Sequencing used immunoSEQ multiplex PCR; TCRdb keeps in-frame clones, though not all of them. The table records about 140,000 clones, more than 60% of them present only once. Sequenced material: peripheral blood. The receptors derive from a man in his forties or fifties with acute or convalescent COVID-19.

The chain links TRBV9 to TRBJ2-3, with 9 bases lining up with TRBD2. CDR1 and CDR2 (germline): SGDLS, YYNGEE. The CDR3 extends over 15 amino acids. Trimming cost V 0 bases and J 6 bases; bases outside gene matches: 5. The CDR3 DNA reads as TGTGCCAGCAGCGTAGTGGGACTAGCTGGTGATACGCAGTATTTT. Its protein is CASSVVGLAGDTQYF. Using reference TRBV9 and TRBJ2-3 for the parts outside the CDR3, the full variable domain is DSGVTQTPKHLITATGQRVTLRCSPRSGDLSVYWYQQSLDQGLQFLIQYYNGEERAKGNILERFSAQQFPDLHSELNLSSLELGDSALYFCASSVVGLAGDTQYFGPGTRLTVL.

The chain uses TRBV28 and TRBJ2-7, with TRBD2 as a possible D gene (6 bases). The CDR3 loop spans 13 amino acids. The germline V gene has CDR1 MDHEN and CDR2 SYDVKM. Trimming stripped 10 bases from V and 2 bases from J, with 15 bases between. Written as DNA, the CDR3 is TGTGCCATTGGGGGGACCGCCGCCTACGAGCAGTACTTC. Translated, it gives CAIGGTAAYEQYF.

V and J are TRBV6-5 and TRBJ2-5; TRBD1 matches 9 bases. The J segment lost 3 bases and the V segment lost 6 bases, leaving 8 bases of the junction unmatched. CDR3 size: 15 residues. CDR1 and CDR2 (germline): MNHEY, SVGAGI. In DNA form, the CDR3 reads TGTGCCAGCAGCTCAACCGGGACAGGGAAAGAGACCCAGTACTTC. This codes for CASSSTGTGKETQYF.

The J gene is TRBJ2-1, the V gene TRBV19; no reliable D call. Trimming shortened V by 0 bases and J by 12 bases, and 9 bases separated the two germline ends. The CDR3 is made up of 12 amino acids. Looked up from germline, CDR1 is LNHDA and CDR2 is SQIVND (reference sequence). For the CDR3, the DNA is TGTGCCAGTAGTATAGATCGCGCGGCGCAGTTCTTC. Its translation is CASSIDRAAQFF.

The chain carries TRBV28 and TRBJ1-1; TRBD1 agrees at 8 bases. J lost 0 bases, V lost 5 bases, and 8 bases had no gene match. Germline lookup yields CDR1 MDHEN and CDR2 SYDVKM. The CDR3 has 16 residues. CDR3 DNA sequence: TGTGCCAGCAGTAAACGGACAGGGATCTTGAACACTGAAGCTTTCTTT. Protein product: CASSKRTGILNTEAFF.

This clone was picked up a small number of times. The CDR3 DNA reads TGCAGCGTTGGCTTAGAATTTGAAGCTTTCTTT. Protein product: CSVGLEFEAFF. The chain employs TRBV29-1 and TRBJ1-1; D gene ambiguous. Germline-derived CDR1 and CDR2 are SQVTM and ANQGSEA. This CDR3 contains 11 residues. V gave up 4 bases and J gave up 7 bases, with 10 bases separating them.

V and J are TRBV28 and TRBJ1-2, with D possibly being TRBD1 (5 bases). The germline V gene has CDR1 MDHEN and CDR2 SYDVKM. V lost 8 bases and J 0 bases, leaving 13 bases between the germline ends. The CDR3 has 14 residues. CDR3 nucleotides: TGTGCCAGCGATTGGGGGGACGCTAACTATGGCTACACCTTC. Translating gives CASDWGDANYGYTF.

The chain links TRBV5-6 to TRBJ2-7; 8 bases fit TRBD2. V gave up 4 bases and J gave up 2 bases; unmatched junction bases: 5. The CDR3 contains 14 residues. Germline CDR1 reads SGHDT; CDR2 reads YYEEEE. CDR3 coding DNA: TGTGCCAGCAGCGAGGGACTAGGGACCTACGAGCAGTACTTC. It translates to CASSEGLGTYEQYF.

This chain links TRBV30 with TRBJ1-1; 9 bases map to TRBD1. J was trimmed by 3 bases and V by 4 bases; bases with no gene match: 12. Germline-derived CDR1 and CDR2 are GTSNPN and SVGIG (reference sequence). The CDR3 totals 16 residues. The CDR3 region is CAWTPGVGDRDTEAFF. CDR3 sequence (DNA): TGTGCCTGGACCCCTGGGGTAGGGGACAGGGACACTGAAGCTTTCTTT.

The chain couples TRBV18 to TRBJ1-1; no definite D call. The V gene's germline CDR1 is KGHSH and CDR2 LQKENI. V lost 3 bases to trimming and J lost 1 base, with 12 bases between them. The CDR3 totals 15 residues. In nucleotides, the CDR3 is TGTGCCAGCTCACCGGATAGGTCAGGGAACACTGAAGCTTTCTTT. Protein sequence: CASSPDRSGNTEAFF.

This clone was counted a few times. The rearrangement uses TRBV15 and TRBJ1-1, with D possibly being TRBD1 (5 bases). Germline V gene sequence: CDR1 LNHNV, CDR2 YYDKDF (reference sequence). This CDR3 has 16 residues. V was shortened by 0 bases and J by 0 bases, with 11 bases between the two germline ends. CDR3: CATSRDGVRVNTEAFF. As DNA, the CDR3 is TGTGCCACCAGCAGAGACGGTGTCAGGGTGAACACTGAAGCTTTCTTT. Looking up the rest from reference TRBV15 and TRBJ1-1 gives the full variable domain: DAMVIQNPRYQVTQFGKPVTLSCSQTLNHNVMYWYQQKSSQAPKLLFHYYDKDFNNEADTPDNFQSRRPNTSFCFLDIRSPGLGDTAMYLCATSRDGVRVNTEAFFGQGTRLTVV.

A few counts support this clone. Other DNA sequences from this sample encode an identical CDR3 as well. The chain carries TRBV3-1 (or the pseudogene TRBV3-2) and TRBJ1-2; D not resolved. The CDR3 consists of 12 residues. The germline V gene has CDR1 LGHDT and CDR2 YNNKEL (reference sequence). Trimming removed 0 bases from V and 5 bases from J, with 4 bases in between. CDR3 protein: CASSQDSYGYTF. CDR3 in DNA: TGTGCCAGCAGCCAAGACAGTTATGGCTACACCTTC.

In its sample, this clone was seen a few times. The chain combines TRBV7-2 with TRBJ2-2; 13 nucleotides agree with TRBD2. This CDR3 is 18 amino acids long. Germline V CDR1 and CDR2: SGHTA, FQGNSA. V shed 6 bases, J shed 3 bases, and the junction held 10 bases outside the gene matches. In DNA form, the CDR3 reads TGTGCCAGCAGTGAGACGGGACTAGCGGGGCGATACACCGGGGAGCTGTTTTTT. Protein sequence: CASSETGLAGRYTGELFF.

The gene calls are TRBV5-1 and TRBJ1-4; D is ambiguous. This CDR3 has 15 amino acids. The germline CDR1 and CDR2 sequences are SGHRS and YFSETQ. V was clipped by 0 bases and J by 8 bases, with 14 bases between them. Here the CDR3 reads CASSLERLGQEKLFF. CDR3 sequence (DNA): TGCGCCAGCAGCTTGGAAAGACTAGGGCAAGAAAAACTGTTTTTT.

The chain uses TRBV29-1 and TRBJ2-1, with D perhaps TRBD1 (5 bases). The CDR3 extends over 13 amino acids. Trimming took off 2 bases at V and 6 bases at J, with 11 bases between the two ends. In germline, CDR1 is SQVTM, CDR2 ANQGSEA. In DNA form, the CDR3 reads TGCAGCGTTGAAAGGCAGGGAAGCAATGAGCAGTTCTTC. This gives the protein CSVERQGSNEQFF.

V gene TRBV25-1 combines with J gene TRBJ2-7; 7 nucleotides agree with TRBD1. Germline V CDR1 and CDR2: MGHDK, SYGVNS. The CDR3 is made up of 14 amino acids. After removal of 2 bases from V and 3 bases from J, the junction contained 4 bases not matched to a gene. This chain's CDR3 is CASSEPRDSYEQYF. CDR3 in DNA: TGTGCCAGCAGTGAACCCCGGGACAGCTACGAGCAGTACTTC.

The V call is TRBV7-3, the J call TRBJ2-1, with TRBD1 matching 8 bases. From germline, CDR1 is SGHTA and CDR2 FQGTGA. The CDR3 runs 14 residues. After removal of 4 bases from V and 9 bases from J, the junction contained 8 bases not matched to a gene. The CDR3 loop reads CASSSPQGAGEQFF. DNA of the CDR3: TGTGCCAGCAGCTCCCCCCAGGGGGCAGGTGAGCAGTTCTTC.

This sequence joins TRBV1 and TRBJ2-3; the table assigns TRBD2, which was not confirmed against the DNA. TRBV1 constitutes a pseudogene. The CDR3 loop spans 16 amino acids. CDR3 nucleotides: TGCACCAGCAGCCAAGATCGCGCGGGGGGCCCAGATACGCAGTATTTT. Translating gives CTSSQDRAGGPDTQYF.

The genes are TRBV7-6 and TRBJ1-1; TRBD1 is a possible D gene (5 bases). Trimming took off 5 bases at V and 1 base at J, with 14 bases between the two ends. The CDR3 runs to 15 residues. Per germline, CDR1 SGHVS and CDR2 FNYEAQ. The CDR3 here is CASSPTGVSNTEAFF. Written as DNA, the CDR3 is TGTGCCAGCAGCCCCACGGGGGTCTCGAACACTGAAGCTTTCTTT.

The chain combines TRBV25-1 with TRBJ1-1; a weak D match, TRBD1 (5 bases). CDR1 is MGHDK, CDR2 SYGVNS, per germline. This CDR3 is 15 amino acids long. Trimming pared 1 base from V and 3 bases from J, leaving 12 bases between. CDR3 sequence reads: CASSEWRQGDTEAFF. As DNA, the CDR3 is TGTGCCAGCAGTGAATGGCGGCAGGGCGACACTGAAGCTTTCTTT. The full variable domain, rest sourced from reference TRBV25-1 and TRBJ1-1, is EADIYQTPRYLVIGTGKKITLECSQTMGHDKMYWYQQDPGMELHLIHYSYGVNSTEKGDLSSESTVSRIRTEHFPLTLESARPSHTSQYLCASSEWRQGDTEAFFGQGTRLTVV.

The V gene is TRBV11-2, the J gene TRBJ1-2, with D perhaps matching TRBD1 (6 bases). Germline CDR1 and CDR2: SGHAT and FQNNGV. The CDR3 spans 13 residues. The ends were cut back, 1 base at V and 10 bases at J, with 13 bases in the middle. This chain's CDR3 is CASSLGSEGDYTF. The CDR3 DNA follows: TGTGCCAGCAGCTTAGGGTCTGAGGGGGACTACACCTTC.

The genes are TRBV5-1 and TRBJ1-4; the match to TRBD1 covers 8 bases. The trim removed 4 bases at V and 8 bases at J, leaving 10 bases unmatched. Germline lookup yields CDR1 SGHRS and CDR2 YFSETQ. CDR3 length: 15 residues. The CDR3 bases are TGCGCCAGCAGCGGGGGAGACAGGGGAGCGGAAAAACTGTTTTTT. Encoded protein: CASSGGDRGAEKLFF.

V gene TRBV5-1 combines with J gene TRBJ1-5; 7 bases map to TRBD1. Trimming removed 5 bases from V and 2 bases from J; junction bases left unmatched: 4. In germline, CDR1 is SGHRS, CDR2 YFSETQ. The CDR3 loop spans 14 amino acids. The CDR3 loop reads CASSSGTGNQPQHF. The CDR3 coding sequence is TGCGCCAGCAGTTCCGGGACAGGCAATCAGCCCCAGCATTTT.